The present TCR beta chain was sequenced within a study of T-cell memory formation after mild COVID-19. About the study: Largely donor-specific TCR clusters were found. General study points: Pre-infection memory carried some responding clones, suggesting that cross-reactive memory joined.

TCRdb called the 5' RACE reads again in MiXCR, with one record for every CDR3 protein. The sample records 210,000 or so distinct CDR3 sequences, around 27% being singletons. About this clonotype itself: Its antigen is not known.

The length of the CDR3 is 14 residues. V lost 4 bases to trimming and J lost 4 bases, with 14 bases between them. From germline, CDR1 is SGHRS and CDR2 YFSETQ. Sequencing was done on a sample of PBMCs or a T cell subset sorted from them (not recorded which). The source is an adult woman who had mild COVID-19 (a few samples of this study predate the infection). Cell type and time point are not known. This chain joins TRBV5-1 and TRBJ1-2; D is unresolved. For the CDR3, the DNA is TGCGCCAGCAGCCTGGAAATAGGTCCCTATGGCTACACCTTC. Its protein is CASSLEIGPYGYTF.